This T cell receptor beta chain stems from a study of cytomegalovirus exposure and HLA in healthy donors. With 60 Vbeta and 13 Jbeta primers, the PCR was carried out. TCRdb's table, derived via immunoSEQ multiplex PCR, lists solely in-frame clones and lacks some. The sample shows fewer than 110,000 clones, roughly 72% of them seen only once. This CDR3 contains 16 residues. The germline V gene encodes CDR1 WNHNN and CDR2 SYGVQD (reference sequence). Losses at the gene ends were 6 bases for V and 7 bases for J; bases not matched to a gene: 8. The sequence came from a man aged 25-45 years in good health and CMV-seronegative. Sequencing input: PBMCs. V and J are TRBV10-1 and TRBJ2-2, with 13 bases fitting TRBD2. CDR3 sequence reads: CASSPLGLAGSGELFF. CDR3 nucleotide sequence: TGCGCCAGCAGCCCCTTGGGACTAGCGGGAAGCGGGGAGCTGTTTTTT.